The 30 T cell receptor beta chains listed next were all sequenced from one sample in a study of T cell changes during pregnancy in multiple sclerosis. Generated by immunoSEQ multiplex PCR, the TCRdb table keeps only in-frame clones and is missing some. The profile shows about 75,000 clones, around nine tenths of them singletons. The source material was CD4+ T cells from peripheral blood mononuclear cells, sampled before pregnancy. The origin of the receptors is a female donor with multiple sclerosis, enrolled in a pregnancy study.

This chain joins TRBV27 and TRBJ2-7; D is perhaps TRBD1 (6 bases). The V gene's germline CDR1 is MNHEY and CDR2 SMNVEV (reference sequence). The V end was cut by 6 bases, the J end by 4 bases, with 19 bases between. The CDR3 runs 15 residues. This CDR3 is CASRGLGQGNYEQYF. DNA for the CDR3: TGTGCCAGCAGGGGCCTCGGGCAGGGGAATTACGAGCAGTACTTC.

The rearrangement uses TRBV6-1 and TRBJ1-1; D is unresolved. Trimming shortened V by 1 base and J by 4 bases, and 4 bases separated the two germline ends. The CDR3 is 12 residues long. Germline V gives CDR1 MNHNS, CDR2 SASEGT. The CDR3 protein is CASSEVSTEAFF. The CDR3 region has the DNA TGTGCCAGCAGTGAAGTCAGCACTGAAGCTTTCTTT.

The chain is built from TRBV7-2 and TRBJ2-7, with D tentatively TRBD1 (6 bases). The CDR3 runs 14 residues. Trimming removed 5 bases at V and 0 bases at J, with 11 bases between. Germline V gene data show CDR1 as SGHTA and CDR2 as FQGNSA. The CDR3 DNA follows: TGTGCCAGCAGCCTGGGACAAAACTCCTACGAGCAGTACTTC. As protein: CASSLGQNSYEQYF.

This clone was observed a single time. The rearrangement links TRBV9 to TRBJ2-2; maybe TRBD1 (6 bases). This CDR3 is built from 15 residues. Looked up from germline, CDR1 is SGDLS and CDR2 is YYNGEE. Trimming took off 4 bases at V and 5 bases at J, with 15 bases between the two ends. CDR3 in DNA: TGTGCCAGCAGCCGGACAGCAATAGAAACCGGGGAGCTGTTTTTT. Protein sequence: CASSRTAIETGELFF.

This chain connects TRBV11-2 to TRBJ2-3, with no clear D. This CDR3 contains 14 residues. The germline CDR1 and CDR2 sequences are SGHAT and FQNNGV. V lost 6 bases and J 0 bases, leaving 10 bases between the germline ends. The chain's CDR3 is CASRDGASTDTQYF. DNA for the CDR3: TGTGCCAGCAGGGATGGAGCCAGCACAGATACGCAGTATTTT.

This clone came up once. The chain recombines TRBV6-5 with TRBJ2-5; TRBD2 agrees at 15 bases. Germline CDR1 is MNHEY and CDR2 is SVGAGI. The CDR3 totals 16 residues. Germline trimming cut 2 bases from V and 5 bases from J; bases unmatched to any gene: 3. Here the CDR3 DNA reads TGTGCCAGCAGTTACGGGACTAGCGGGAGGATGGAGACCCAGTACTTC. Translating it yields CASSYGTSGRMETQYF.

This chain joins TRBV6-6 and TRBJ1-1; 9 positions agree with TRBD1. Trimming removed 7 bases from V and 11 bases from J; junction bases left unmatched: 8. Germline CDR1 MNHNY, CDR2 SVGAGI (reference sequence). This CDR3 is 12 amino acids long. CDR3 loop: CASNKGQGGAFF. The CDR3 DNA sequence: TGTGCCAGCAACAAGGGACAGGGCGGCGCTTTCTTT.

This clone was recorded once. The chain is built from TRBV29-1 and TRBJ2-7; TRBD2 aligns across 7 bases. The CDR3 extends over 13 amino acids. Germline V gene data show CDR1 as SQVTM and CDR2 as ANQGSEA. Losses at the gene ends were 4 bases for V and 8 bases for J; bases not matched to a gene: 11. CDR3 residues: CSVVRLADSKQYF. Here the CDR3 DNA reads TGCAGCGTTGTGCGGCTAGCGGACTCAAAGCAGTACTTC.

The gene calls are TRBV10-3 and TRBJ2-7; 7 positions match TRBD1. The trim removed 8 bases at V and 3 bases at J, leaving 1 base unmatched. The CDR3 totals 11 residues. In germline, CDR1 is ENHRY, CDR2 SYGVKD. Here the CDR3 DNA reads TGTGCCATCGGGGACAGCTACGAGCAGTACTTC. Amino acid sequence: CAIGDSYEQYF.

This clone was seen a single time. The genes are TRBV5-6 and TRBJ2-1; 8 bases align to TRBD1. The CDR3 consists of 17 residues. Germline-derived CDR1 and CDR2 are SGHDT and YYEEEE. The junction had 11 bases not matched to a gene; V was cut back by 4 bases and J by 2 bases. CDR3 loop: CASSLKPGTGPYNEQFF. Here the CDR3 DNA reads TGTGCCAGCAGCCTAAAACCCGGGACAGGACCCTACAATGAGCAGTTCTTC.

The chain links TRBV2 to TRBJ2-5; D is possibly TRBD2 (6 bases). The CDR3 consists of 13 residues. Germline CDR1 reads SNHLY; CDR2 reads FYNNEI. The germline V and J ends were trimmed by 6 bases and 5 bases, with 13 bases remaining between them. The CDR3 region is CASSGGQAETQYF. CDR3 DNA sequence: TGTGCCAGCAGCGGGGGTCAGGCGGAGACCCAGTACTTC.

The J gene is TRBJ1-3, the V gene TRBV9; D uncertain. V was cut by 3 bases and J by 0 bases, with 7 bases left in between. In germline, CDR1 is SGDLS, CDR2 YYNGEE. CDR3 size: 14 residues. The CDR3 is CASSESFSGNTIYF. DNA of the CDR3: TGTGCCAGCAGCGAAAGCTTCTCTGGAAACACCATATATTTT. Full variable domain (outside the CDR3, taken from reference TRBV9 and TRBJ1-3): DSGVTQTPKHLITATGQRVTLRCSPRSGDLSVYWYQQSLDQGLQFLIQYYNGEERAKGNILERFSAQQFPDLHSELNLSSLELGDSALYFCASSESFSGNTIYFGEGSWLTVV.

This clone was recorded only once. The CDR3 DNA reads as TGTGCCAGCAGCCTTTCCGGGACAGGGAGGATGTTTTTT. Residues: CASSLSGTGRMFF. V gene TRBV28 combines with J gene TRBJ2-2; 9 bases match TRBD1. V shed 6 bases and J 15 bases; nucleotides not matched to a gene: 11. CDR1 and CDR2 from the germline V gene are MDHEN and SYDVKM. The CDR3 sequence is 13 residues long. Combining the CDR3 with reference TRBV28 and TRBJ2-2 gives the whole variable domain DVKVTQSSRYLVKRTGEKVFLECVQDMDHENMFWYRQDPGLGLRLIYFSYDVKMKEKGDIPEGYSVSREKKERFSLILESASTNQTSMYLCASSLSGTGRMFFGEGSRLTVL.

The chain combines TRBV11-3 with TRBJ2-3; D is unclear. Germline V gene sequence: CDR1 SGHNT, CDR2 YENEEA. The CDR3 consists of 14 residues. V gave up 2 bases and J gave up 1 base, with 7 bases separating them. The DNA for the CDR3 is TGTGCCAGCAGCTTACACAGACGCACAGATACGCAGTATTTT. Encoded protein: CASSLHRRTDTQYF.

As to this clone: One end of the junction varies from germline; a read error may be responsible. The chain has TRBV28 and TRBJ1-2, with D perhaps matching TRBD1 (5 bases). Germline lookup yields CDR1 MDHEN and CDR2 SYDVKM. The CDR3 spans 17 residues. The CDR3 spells CASSTPEVGGRAYGYIF. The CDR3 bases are TGTGCCAGCAGCACACCCGAGGTCGGGGGACGGGCATATGGCTACATCTTC.

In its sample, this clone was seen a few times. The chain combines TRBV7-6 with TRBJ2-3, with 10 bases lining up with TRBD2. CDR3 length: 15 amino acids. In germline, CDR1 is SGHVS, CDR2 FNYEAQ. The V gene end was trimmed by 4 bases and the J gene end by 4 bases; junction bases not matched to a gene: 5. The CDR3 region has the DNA TGTGCCAGCAGCTACAGCGGGGGGGCCGCAGATACGCAGTATTTT. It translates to CASSYSGGAADTQYF. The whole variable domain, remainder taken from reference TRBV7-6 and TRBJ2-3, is GAGVSQSPRYKVTKRGQDVALRCDPISGHVSLYWYRQALGQGPEFLTYFNYEAQQDKSGLPNDRFSAERPEGSISTLTIQRTEQRDSAMYRCASSYSGGAADTQYFGPGTRLTVL.

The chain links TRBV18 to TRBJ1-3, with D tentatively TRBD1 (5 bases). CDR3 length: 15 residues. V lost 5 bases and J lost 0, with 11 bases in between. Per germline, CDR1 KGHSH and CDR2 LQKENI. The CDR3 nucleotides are TGTGCCAGCTCAATTACAGGCACCTCTGGAAACACCATATATTTT. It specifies CASSITGTSGNTIYF.

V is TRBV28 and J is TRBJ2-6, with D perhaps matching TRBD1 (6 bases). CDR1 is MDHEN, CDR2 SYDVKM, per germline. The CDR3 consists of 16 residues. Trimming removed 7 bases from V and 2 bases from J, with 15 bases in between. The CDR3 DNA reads TGTGCCAGCAAAAAACAGGGACGGACTGGGGCCAACGTCCTGACTTTC. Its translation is CASKKQGRTGANVLTF. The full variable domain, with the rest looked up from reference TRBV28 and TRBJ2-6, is DVKVTQSSRYLVKRTGEKVFLECVQDMDHENMFWYRQDPGLGLRLIYFSYDVKMKEKGDIPEGYSVSREKKERFSLILESASTNQTSMYLCASKKQGRTGANVLTFGAGSRLTVL.

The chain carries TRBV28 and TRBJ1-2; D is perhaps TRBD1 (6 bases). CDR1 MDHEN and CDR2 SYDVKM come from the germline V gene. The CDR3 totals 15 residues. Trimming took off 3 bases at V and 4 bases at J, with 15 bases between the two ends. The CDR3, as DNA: TGTGCCAGCAGTTTTGGGGGGGCCCCCGTCTATGGCTACACCTTC. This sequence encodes CASSFGGAPVYGYTF.

The CDR3 sequence: CASSLLGVHEQFF. The DNA for the CDR3 is TGTGCCAGCAGTCTCCTAGGGGTGCATGAGCAGTTCTTC. V usage is TRBV28 and J usage is TRBJ2-1; D might be TRBD1 (5 bases). Trimming stripped 5 bases from V and 8 bases from J, with 13 bases between. This CDR3 spans 13 amino acids. The V gene's germline CDR1 is MDHEN and CDR2 SYDVKM.

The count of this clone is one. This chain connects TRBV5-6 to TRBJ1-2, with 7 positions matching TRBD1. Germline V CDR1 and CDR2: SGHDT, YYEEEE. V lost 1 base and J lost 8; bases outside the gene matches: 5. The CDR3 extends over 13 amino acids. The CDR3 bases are TGTGCCAGCAGCTTGAAGGGGGCGCGAGGCTACACCTTC. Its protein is CASSLKGARGYTF.

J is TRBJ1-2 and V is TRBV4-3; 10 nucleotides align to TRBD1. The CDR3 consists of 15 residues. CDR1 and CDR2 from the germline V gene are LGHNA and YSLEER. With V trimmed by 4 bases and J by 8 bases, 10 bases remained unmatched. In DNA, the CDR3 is TGCGCCAGCAGCCCGGGACAGGGGAGGTCTGGGGGCTACACCTTC. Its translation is CASSPGQGRSGGYTF.

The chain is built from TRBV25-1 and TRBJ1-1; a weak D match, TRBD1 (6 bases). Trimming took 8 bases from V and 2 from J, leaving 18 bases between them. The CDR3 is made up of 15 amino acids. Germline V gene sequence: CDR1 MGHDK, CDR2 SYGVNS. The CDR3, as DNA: TGTGCCAGCTCAGAGGTGGACAGAAAAAACACTGAAGCTTTCTTT. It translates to CASSEVDRKNTEAFF.

In nucleotides, the CDR3 is TGTGCCAGCAGCGCCTTAGCGGGGGGGCTGTCCACAGATACGCAGTATTTT. Amino acids: CASSALAGGLSTDTQYF. The V gene is TRBV9, the J gene TRBJ2-3; 11 bases align to TRBD2. This CDR3 is 17 amino acids long. CDR1 SGDLS and CDR2 YYNGEE come from the germline V gene. The trim removed 3 bases at V and 2 bases at J, leaving 8 bases unmatched. The full variable domain, rest sourced from reference TRBV9 and TRBJ2-3, is DSGVTQTPKHLITATGQRVTLRCSPRSGDLSVYWYQQSLDQGLQFLIQYYNGEERAKGNILERFSAQQFPDLHSELNLSSLELGDSALYFCASSALAGGLSTDTQYFGPGTRLTVL.

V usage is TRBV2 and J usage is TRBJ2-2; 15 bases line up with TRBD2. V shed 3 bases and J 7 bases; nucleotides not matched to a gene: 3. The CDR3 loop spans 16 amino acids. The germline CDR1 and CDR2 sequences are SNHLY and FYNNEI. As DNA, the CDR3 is TGTGCCAGCAGTGATTGGACTAGCGGGAGGGTCGGGGAGCTGTTTTTT. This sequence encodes CASSDWTSGRVGELFF.

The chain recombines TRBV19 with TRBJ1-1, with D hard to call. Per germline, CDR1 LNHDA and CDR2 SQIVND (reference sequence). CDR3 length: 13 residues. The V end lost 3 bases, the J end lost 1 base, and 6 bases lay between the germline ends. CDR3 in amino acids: CASSILANTEAFF. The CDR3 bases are TGTGCCAGTAGTATTTTGGCGAACACTGAAGCTTTCTTT. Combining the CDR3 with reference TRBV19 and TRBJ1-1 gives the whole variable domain DGGITQSPKYLFRKEGQNVTLSCEQNLNHDAMYWYRQDPGQGLRLIYYSQIVNDFQKGDIAEGYSVSREKKESFPLTVTSAQKNPTAFYLCASSILANTEAFFGQGTRLTVV.

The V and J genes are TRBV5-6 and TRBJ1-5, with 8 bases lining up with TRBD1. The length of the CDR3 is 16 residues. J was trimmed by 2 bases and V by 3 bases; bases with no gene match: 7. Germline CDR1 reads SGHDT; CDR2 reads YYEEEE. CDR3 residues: CASSWVDRDGNQPQHF. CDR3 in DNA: TGTGCCAGCAGCTGGGTGGACAGGGACGGCAATCAGCCCCAGCATTTT.

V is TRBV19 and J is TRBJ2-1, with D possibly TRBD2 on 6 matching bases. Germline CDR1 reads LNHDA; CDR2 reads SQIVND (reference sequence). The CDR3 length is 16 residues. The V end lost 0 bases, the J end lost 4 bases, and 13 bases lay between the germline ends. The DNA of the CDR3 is TGTGCCAGTAGTATAGATTTTGGCGGGAAGTACAATGAGCAGTTCTTC. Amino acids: CASSIDFGGKYNEQFF.

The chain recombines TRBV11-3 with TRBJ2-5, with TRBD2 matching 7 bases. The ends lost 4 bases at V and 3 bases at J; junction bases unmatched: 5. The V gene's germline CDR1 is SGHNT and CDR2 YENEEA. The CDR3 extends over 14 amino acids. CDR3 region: CASSSGGIKETQYF. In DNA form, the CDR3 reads TGTGCCAGCAGCTCGGGGGGTATAAAAGAGACCCAGTACTTC.

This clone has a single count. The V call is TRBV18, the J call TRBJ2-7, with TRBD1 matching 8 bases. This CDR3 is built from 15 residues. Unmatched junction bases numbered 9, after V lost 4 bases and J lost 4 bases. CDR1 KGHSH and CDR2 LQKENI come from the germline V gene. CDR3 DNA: TGTGCCAGCTCACACAACGCCCAGGGGGCATACGAGCAGTACTTC. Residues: CASSHNAQGAYEQYF.